This record covers a single TCR beta chain. Its antigen remains unknown. The CDR3 loop spans 17 amino acids. V was pared by 4 bases and J by 1 base, with 9 bases of the junction left unmatched. The V gene's germline CDR1 is MGHRA and CDR2 YSYEKL. The sample comes from a study of cytomegalovirus exposure and HLA in healthy donors. Points from the study as a whole: A later analysis showed that HLA-associated TCR beta chains had undergone more clonal expansion than equally common others. Confirmation was obtained in vitro that a few CMV-associated chains are specific for CMV antigens.

A multiplex PCR was run with 60 Vbeta primers and 13 Jbeta primers. The assay was immunoSEQ multiplex PCR, and TCRdb's table has in-frame clones only and misses some. The repertoire holds 110,000 to 150,000 clones, about 80% seen once, with less than 2% in the top ten. The receptor was isolated from a woman aged 25 to 39 in good health and CMV-seronegative. The chain links TRBV4-1 to TRBJ2-1, with 8 bases identical to TRBD2. The sequencing input was PBMCs. In DNA form, the CDR3 reads TGCGCCAGCAGCCCCCCCAGGCGGGGGGCGTCCTACAATGAGCAGTTCTTC. Its protein is CASSPPRRGASYNEQFF.